The 16 T cell receptor beta chains below all came from one sample that was sequenced in a study of control samples from healthy donors and cancer patients. Measured with immunoSEQ multiplex PCR; TCRdb has only the in-frame clones, and not every one. The top ten hold 1.7% of the sample, which has around 130,000 clones, around 93% seen once. Sequencing was performed on PBMCs. Source of these receptors: a man aged 50 to 59 with head and neck cancer.

V usage is TRBV2 and J usage is TRBJ1-2; possible D gene TRBD1, 5 bases. Deletions cut 4 bases from V and 8 bases from J, with 11 bases between. Germline CDR1 and CDR2: SNHLY and FYNNEI. This CDR3 has 12 residues. CDR3 amino acids: CASSVGGDGYTF. As DNA, the CDR3 is TGTGCCAGCAGTGTGGGGGGGGACGGCTACACCTTC.

The chain carries TRBV7-2 and TRBJ2-1; 8 bases align to TRBD2. Germline V gene lookup returns CDR1 SGHTA and CDR2 FQGNSA. The CDR3 has 16 amino acids. Trimming removed 6 bases from V and 1 base from J; junction bases left unmatched: 8. CDR3 nucleotide sequence: TGTGCCAGCAGACCAAGCGGGGGATTATCCTACAATGAGCAGTTCTTC. Translated, it gives CASRPSGGLSYNEQFF.

The V gene is TRBV11-2, the J gene TRBJ2-5, with D tentatively TRBD1 or TRBD2 (5 bases each). Looked up from germline, CDR1 is SGHAT and CDR2 is FQNNGV. The CDR3 totals 15 residues. The germline V and J ends were trimmed by 0 bases and 5 bases, with 13 bases remaining between them. The DNA for the CDR3 is TGTGCCAGCAGCTTAGATTTCAGGGAGCGGGAGACCCAGTACTTC. Amino acids: CASSLDFRERETQYF.

The rearrangement joins TRBV3-1 (or the pseudogene TRBV3-2) to TRBJ1-1; D unclear. Germline CDR1 LGHDT, CDR2 YNNKEL (reference sequence). This CDR3 is 22 amino acids long. Trimming shortened V by 3 bases and J by 0 bases, and 32 bases separated the two germline ends. This chain's CDR3 is CASSHSPLSWKPKPQMNTEAFF. CDR3 in DNA: TGTGCCAGCAGCCATTCTCCCCTCTCATGGAAGCCCAAACCTCAAATGAACACTGAAGCTTTCTTT.

The chain couples TRBV2 to TRBJ2-7; D unresolved. Germline loops: CDR1 SNHLY, CDR2 FYNNEI. Between the trimmed V and J ends, which lost 2 bases and 2 bases, there was a span of 10 bases. This CDR3 spans 14 amino acids. The CDR3 region has the DNA TGTGCCAGCAGTGAACGGGCGGTGACCTACGAGCAGTACTTC. Its translation is CASSERAVTYEQYF.

The chain uses TRBV29-1 and TRBJ1-2, with TRBD1 matching over 7 bases. The CDR3 consists of 13 residues. Germline V CDR1 and CDR2: SQVTM, ANQGSEA. Trimming cost V 4 bases and J 4 bases; bases outside gene matches: 6. CDR3 sequence (DNA): TGCAGCGTTGCGGCAGGGGGTACCTATGGCTACACCTTC. Translation: CSVAAGGTYGYTF.

The genes are TRBV6-5 and TRBJ2-3, with D uncertain. Trimming left V 7 bases short and J 9 bases short, with 14 bases between. Germline V gives CDR1 MNHEY, CDR2 SVGAGI. The CDR3 covers 12 residues. The CDR3 nucleotides read TGTGCCAGCACTTCTTATATAGGAACGCAGTATTTT. It yields the protein CASTSYIGTQYF.

The chain recombines TRBV7-3 with TRBJ2-7, with 7 bases that match TRBD1. Germline V lookup: CDR1 SGHTA, CDR2 FQGTGA. CDR3 length: 13 amino acids. J lost 6 bases, V lost 1 base, and 3 bases had no gene match. As DNA, the CDR3 is TGTGCCAGCAGCTTAAGACAGGGCGGCGAGCAGTACTTC. Its translation is CASSLRQGGEQYF.

V and J are TRBV29-1 and TRBJ2-7; D remains ambiguous. The germline V gene has CDR1 SQVTM and CDR2 ANQGSEA. This CDR3 has 11 residues. V was pared by 4 bases and J by 4 bases, with 8 bases between. CDR3 loop: CSVGPSYEQYF. CDR3 nucleotide sequence: TGCAGCGTTGGACCCTCTTACGAGCAGTACTTC.

This clone has a handful of counts. The chain joins TRBV5-5 to TRBJ2-1; 9 bases fit TRBD1. Germline V gives CDR1 SGHKS, CDR2 YYEKEE (reference sequence). J was trimmed by 10 bases and V by 3 bases; bases with no gene match: 2. This CDR3 spans 12 amino acids. The CDR3 spells CASSWTGEEQFF. The DNA for the CDR3 is TGTGCCAGCAGCTGGACAGGGGAGGAGCAGTTCTTC.

The chain joins TRBV5-4 to TRBJ2-7; no clear D. V lost 0 bases, J lost 6 bases, and 7 bases lay in between. CDR3 length equals 12 residues. Germline CDR1 and CDR2: SGHNT and YYREEE (reference sequence). This CDR3 reads CASSLGTSEQYF. The CDR3 DNA reads as TGTGCCAGCAGCTTGGGAACTTCCGAGCAGTACTTC.

Points on this clone: Relative to the germline gene, one junction end is altered; a read error may explain this. The V gene is TRBV3-1 (or the pseudogene TRBV3-2), the J gene TRBJ1-1, with a tentative D call TRBD1 (5 bases). The CDR3 loop spans 14 amino acids. The germline CDR1 and CDR2 sequences are LGHDT and YNNKEL (reference sequence). CDR3 DNA: TGTGCCAGCAGCCAGTCGGGGAAAGGGTCCAGGGCCCGGTTT. Translating gives CASSQSGKGSRARF.

The V gene is TRBV6-5, the J gene TRBJ2-3; no clear D. The CDR3 length is 12 residues. Germline CDR1 is MNHEY and CDR2 is SVGAGI. The V end lost 6 bases, the J end lost 9 bases, and 13 bases lay between the germline ends. The CDR3 reads CASSHSPGTQYF. CDR3 in DNA: TGTGCCAGCAGCCACAGTCCAGGCACGCAGTATTTT.

With respect to this clone: This sample includes further DNA sequences coding for the same CDR3. The rearrangement joins TRBV18 to TRBJ1-5; D is ambiguous. The CDR3 contains 13 residues. The germline CDR1 and CDR2 sequences are KGHSH and LQKENI. V was shortened by 6 bases and J by 1 base, with 7 bases between the two germline ends. CDR3 DNA: TGTGCCAGCTCGCCTGGGAGCAATCAGCCCCAGCATTTT. Translation: CASSPGSNQPQHF.

The chain recombines TRBV10-3 with TRBJ2-5, with TRBD2 matching 9 bases. J lost 4 bases, V lost 5 bases, and 5 bases had no gene match. The germline V gene has CDR1 ENHRY and CDR2 SYGVKD. The CDR3 is 14 residues long. The CDR3 loop is CAISYQAGGETQYF. As DNA, the CDR3 is TGTGCCATCAGTTATCAAGCGGGGGGAGAGACCCAGTACTTC.

The rearrangement uses TRBV19 and TRBJ2-7; possible D gene TRBD1, 5 bases. This CDR3 has 14 amino acids. Deletions cut 4 bases from V and 2 bases from J, with 12 bases between. Germline V lookup: CDR1 LNHDA, CDR2 SQIVND (reference sequence). The CDR3 protein is CASSNRQRAYEQYF. The CDR3 coding sequence is TGTGCCAGTAGTAATCGACAGAGAGCCTACGAGCAGTACTTC.